This T cell receptor (beta chain) appears in the sequencing data of a study of shared clonotypes between healthy human individuals. Study observations and caveats: Sorted-subset samples were not fully sequenced, rarefaction indicated.

Concerning this clone: The target antigen is unknown.

Measured with immunoSEQ multiplex PCR; TCRdb has only the in-frame clones, and not every one. The profile covers 550,000 to 700,000 clones, with approximately 73% appearing a single time and around 2% taken by the ten largest. This CDR3 region has 16 residues. The germline V gene has CDR1 SGHTA and CDR2 FQGNSA. With V trimmed by 4 bases and J by 9 bases, 9 bases remained unmatched. Material: memory CD4+ T cells sorted from blood. Subset given: CD45RA-negative fraction. This rearrangement joins TRBV7-2 to TRBJ2-1; TRBD2 matches 13 bases. This clonotype was obtained from a woman aged 25 to 39 in good health. CDR3 DNA: TGTGCCAGCAGCTCTGAGGGACTAGCGGGAACCGGTGAGCAGTTCTTC. Its translation is CASSSEGLAGTGEQFF.